This is a list of T cell receptor beta chains from one sample in a study of human T cells and chemical hapten exposure. TCRdb processed the RACE reads anew with MiXCR; each CDR3 protein has one entry. The sample consists of fewer than 100,000 distinct CDR3 sequences, approximately 11% of them appearing once. This specimen was whole blood, taken in connection with sensitization to the hapten diphenylcyclopropenone (DPC). These receptors were collected from a woman aged 25 to 45 with alopecia areata. Some clones in this sample may be carry-over from other donors' samples. Both conserved end residues are part of each CDR3. A D gene is named only where the DNA matches it firmly. Rows may omit the clone size; those that give it use once, few, many or a size class.

CASSPWGGSKQETQYF,TGTGCCAGCAGCCCATGGGGGGGAAGCAAACAAGAGACCCAGTACTTC,many,TRBV7-9,TRBD2,TRBJ2-5
CASSPPQETQYF,TGTGCCAGCAGCCCCCCTCAAGAGACCCAGTACTTC,many,TRBV3-1,.,TRBJ2-5
CAISESGAGQPQHF,TGTGCCATCAGTGAATCAGGGGCGGGACAGCCCCAGCATTTT,few,TRBV10-3,.,TRBJ1-5
CSVGELGEQYF,TGCAGCGTCGGGGAATTAGGCGAGCAGTACTTC,.,TRBV29-1,.,TRBJ2-7
CASSIQGLNTGELFF,TGTGCCAGTAGTATCCAGGGCCTGAACACCGGGGAGCTGTTTTTT,few,TRBV19,.,TRBJ2-2
CASSYSSPAGSSYEQYF,TGTGCCAGCAGTTACTCTTCGCCCGCGGGGTCCTCCTACGAGCAGTACTTC,many,TRBV6-5,.,TRBJ2-7
CASNLQGRGYGYTF,TGTGCCAGCAACCTACAGGGCAGGGGCTATGGCTACACCTTC,few,TRBV2,.,TRBJ1-2
CASSQKGNTDTQYF,TGTGCCAGCAGCCAAAAGGGGAACACAGATACGCAGTATTTT,many,TRBV5-5,.,TRBJ2-3
CASSFRGNEKLFF,TGTGCCAGCAGCTTCCGGGGAAATGAAAAACTGTTTTTT,.,TRBV11-1,.,TRBJ1-4
CASSIGTINQPQHF,TGTGCCAGCAGCATTGGAACCATTAATCAGCCCCAGCATTTT,.,TRBV21-1,.,TRBJ1-5
CASSKSDGAAYEQYF,TGTGCCAGTAGTAAATCGGACGGAGCCGCCTACGAGCAGTACTTC,many,TRBV19,.,TRBJ2-7
CSATGTAINQPQHF,TGCAGTGCAACCGGGACAGCGATCAATCAGCCCCAGCATTTT,many,TRBV20-1,TRBD1,TRBJ1-5
CASGRYNEQFF,TGTGCCAGCGGTAGATACAATGAGCAGTTCTTC,.,TRBV7-2,.,TRBJ2-1
CASSRLTDTGTDTQYF,TGTGCCAGCAGTCGGCTGACTGATACTGGGACAGATACGCAGTATTTT,many,TRBV28,.,TRBJ2-3
CASSQRRGPYNEQFF,TGTGCCAGCAGTCAACGACGGGGTCCCTACAATGAGCAGTTCTTC,few,TRBV6-5,.,TRBJ2-1
CASSPPGGYEQYF,TGTGCCAGCTCACCACCGGGAGGCTACGAGCAGTACTTC,many,TRBV18,.,TRBJ2-7
CASSDSSGNTGELFF,TGTGCCAGCAGTGACTCTAGCGGGAACACCGGGGAGCTGTTTTTT,few,TRBV6-4,.,TRBJ2-2
CASSGGARETQYF,TGTGCCAGTAGCGGGGGGGCGAGAGAGACCCAGTACTTC,few,TRBV6-6,TRBD2,TRBJ2-5
CSARDRSPEAFF,TGCAGTGCTAGAGATCGCAGCCCTGAAGCTTTCTTT,many,TRBV20-1,.,TRBJ1-1
CASRPKGGRDSGANVLTF,TGTGCCAGCAGACCTAAAGGGGGCAGAGACTCTGGGGCCAACGTCCTGACTTTC,many,TRBV3-1,TRBD1,TRBJ2-6
CASSAPGTVSSYEQYF,TGTGCCAGCAGTGCCCCCGGGACAGTGAGCTCCTACGAGCAGTACTTC,many,TRBV6-2/TRBV6-3,TRBD1,TRBJ2-7
CASSYSGGTSSYNEQFF,TGTGCCAGCAGCTATAGCGGGGGGACGAGCTCCTACAATGAGCAGTTCTTC,few,TRBV7-8,TRBD2,TRBJ2-1
CASSGGLAYEQYF,TGTGCCAGCAGTGGGGGATTGGCCTACGAGCAGTACTTC,few,TRBV28,.,TRBJ2-7
CASSQLQGDTEAFF,TGCGCCAGCAGCCAACTACAGGGGGACACTGAAGCTTTCTTT,.,TRBV4-1,TRBD1,TRBJ1-1
CASIAGLISGASVLTF,TGTGCCAGCATCGCGGGACTGATATCTGGGGCCAGCGTCCTGACTTTC,.,TRBV2,.,TRBJ2-6
CASSYNEQFF,TGTGCCAGCAGTTACAATGAGCAGTTCTTC,.,TRBV28,.,TRBJ2-1
CSGRAGVGVADTQYF,TGCAGTGGTAGGGCCGGAGTTGGGGTAGCAGATACGCAGTATTTT,many,TRBV20-1,.,TRBJ2-3
CASSTSPGGAPETQYF,TGTGCCAGTAGTACAAGCCCCGGGGGGGCCCCCGAGACCCAGTACTTC,many,TRBV19,TRBD2,TRBJ2-5
CSARGRQGVGSPLHF,TGCAGTGCTAGAGGTCGGCAGGGGGTAGGATCACCCCTCCACTTT,many,TRBV20-1,TRBD1,TRBJ1-6
CASSYGTGSGTGELFF,TGTGCCAGCAGTTACGGGACAGGGTCGGGCACCGGGGAGCTGTTTTTT,many,TRBV6-2/TRBV6-3,TRBD1,TRBJ2-2
CASSYGRAGGPLDEQFF,TGTGCCAGCAGTTACGGCCGGGCGGGGGGGCCGCTGGATGAGCAGTTCTTC,many,TRBV6-5,TRBD2,TRBJ2-1
CASRGPNSPLHF,TGCGCCAGCAGGGGACCCAATTCACCCCTCCACTTT,.,TRBV4-1,.,TRBJ1-6
CASSLWTGGIGELFF,TGTGCCAGCAGTTTATGGACAGGGGGCATCGGGGAGCTGTTTTTT,.,TRBV12-3/TRBV12-4,TRBD1,TRBJ2-2
CASSPSPGTSGSNQPQHF,TGTGCCAGCAGCCCGTCCCCAGGTACCTCCGGCAGCAATCAGCCCCAGCATTTT,.,TRBV5-5,.,TRBJ1-5